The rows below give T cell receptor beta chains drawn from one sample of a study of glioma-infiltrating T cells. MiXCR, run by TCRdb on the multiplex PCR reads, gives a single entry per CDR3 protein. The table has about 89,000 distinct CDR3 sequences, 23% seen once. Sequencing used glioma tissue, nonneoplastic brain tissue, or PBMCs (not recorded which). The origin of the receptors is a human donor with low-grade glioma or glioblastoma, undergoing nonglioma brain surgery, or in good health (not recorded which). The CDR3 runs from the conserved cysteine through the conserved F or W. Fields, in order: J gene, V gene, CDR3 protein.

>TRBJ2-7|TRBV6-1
CASSYGAGPSYEQYF
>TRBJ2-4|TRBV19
CASTRLAGGAKNIQYF
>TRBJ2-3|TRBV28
CASSSAGASTDTQYF
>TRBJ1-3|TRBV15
CATRGQVLSGNTIYF
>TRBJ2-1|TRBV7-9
CASSSGLLNEQFF
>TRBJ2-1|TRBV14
CASSQVRQVPYNEQFF
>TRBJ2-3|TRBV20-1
CSAKGLGTDTQYF
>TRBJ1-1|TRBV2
CASSGTGFTEAFF
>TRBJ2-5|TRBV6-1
CASSEHIPGQPGAQYF
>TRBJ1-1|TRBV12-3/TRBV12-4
CASSLVVREAFF
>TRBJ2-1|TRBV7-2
CASSLAAGFGDEQFF
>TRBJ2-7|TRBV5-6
CASSAGSSYEQYF
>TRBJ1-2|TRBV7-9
CASSLAGLYCGYTF
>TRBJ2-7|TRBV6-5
CASSYSTRGREQYF
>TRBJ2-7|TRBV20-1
CSGERRSPYEQYF
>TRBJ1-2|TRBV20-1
CSAPGQGFGYTF
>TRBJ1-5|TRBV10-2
CAPPPSRSNQPQHF
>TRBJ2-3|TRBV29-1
CSAGTSGRSTDTQYF
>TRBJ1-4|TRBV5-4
CASSQDRNEKLFF
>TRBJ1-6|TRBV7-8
CASSGDMVGRSPLHF
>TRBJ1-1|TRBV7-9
CASSLQRYTEAFF
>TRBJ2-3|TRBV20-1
CSARDFRGLQSSTDTQYF
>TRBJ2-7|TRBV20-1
CFARLQGTPYEQYF
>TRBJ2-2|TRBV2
CASSLGQGVGQLTGELFF
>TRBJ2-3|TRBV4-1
CASSRGSGLANSTQYF
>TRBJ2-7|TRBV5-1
CASSRGVISGRETYEQYF
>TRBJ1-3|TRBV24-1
CATSDPTAGTSDGNTIYF
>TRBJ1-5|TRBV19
CASSTTGGNQPQHF
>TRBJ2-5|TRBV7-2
CASSLQVLIQETQYF
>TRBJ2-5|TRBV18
CASSRTEGETQCF
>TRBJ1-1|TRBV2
CASSPHGTSVNTEAFF
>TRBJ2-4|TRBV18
CASSPQRGRTAKNIQYF
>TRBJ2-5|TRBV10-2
CASSEPRPTRLQETQYF
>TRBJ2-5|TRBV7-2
CASSIGTYQETQYF
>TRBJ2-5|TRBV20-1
CSAPQFGTAQETQYF